One T cell receptor (beta chain) is described in this entry. Measured with immunoSEQ multiplex PCR; TCRdb has only the in-frame clones, and not every one. Of 75,000 to 100,000 clones detected, approximately 86% appear once; the ten largest clones hold approximately 10%. The record originates from a study of T cell responses to AZD1222 COVID-19 vaccine. Germline values: CDR1 LGHNA, CDR2 YNFKEQ. J lost 0 bases, V lost 0 bases, and 5 bases had no gene match. The CDR3 sequence is 18 residues long. The TCR was taken from an adult in good health. The sequencing here drew on peripheral blood, taken on day 0 of MenACWY control vaccination. This rearrangement joins TRBV4-2 to TRBJ2-6; 7 bases fit TRBD1. Here the CDR3 DNA reads TGTGCCAGCAGCCAAGAAGATGCAGGGGGCTCTGGGGCCAACGTCCTGACTTTC. The encoded protein is CASSQEDAGGSGANVLTF.